The sequence of this T cell receptor (beta chain) was determined in a study of T-cell reconstitution after alpha-beta-depleted transplantation in children. Study conclusions and caveats: Certain patients had high TCRbeta diversity at day 60, and it came from recipient T cells and thymic progenitors that survived. Once a year had passed after transplant, T-cell counts and diversity came mostly from newly produced T cells.

Between the trimmed V and J ends, which lost 2 bases and 0 bases, there was a span of 12 bases. Germline loops: CDR1 MRHNA, CDR2 SNTAGT. CDR3 size: 16 residues. About this clonotype itself: What it binds is not known.

Researchers prepared the TCRbeta library using unique molecular identifiers, the study reports. Each CDR3 protein gets one entry after TCRdb re-called the PCR reads with MiXCR. The sample records 45,000 to 50,000 distinct CDR3 sequences, 52% being singletons. Sequences were derived from peripheral blood, sampled before TCRalphabeta/CD19-depleted stem cell transplant. This receptor was taken from a boy in the first two years of life with SCID, due to receive a stem cell transplant. V usage is TRBV6-4 and J usage is TRBJ2-3, with D uncertain. The chain's CDR3 is CASSDGSSHSTDTQYF. Here the CDR3 DNA reads TGTGCCAGCAGTGACGGTAGTTCCCATAGCACAGATACGCAGTATTTT.